Detailed here is one T cell receptor (beta chain). The source of the sample is a study of blood T cell repertoires in COVID-19. Turning to the study itself: Donors in the United States, Italy and Spain gave samples during acute or convalescent COVID-19. Nucleic acid was either cDNA or gDNA, and it came from T cells, B-cell-depleted T cells, or PBMCs.

V was clipped by 8 bases and J by 7 bases; unmatched bases: 14. The germline V gene has CDR1 ENHRY and CDR2 SYGVKD. The CDR3 contains 16 residues. Per the study methods: It was from reference gene primer amplification that nucleated cell counts were estimated. TCRdb's copy holds only in-frame clones and misses some; the assay was immunoSEQ multiplex PCR. That table supplies the V and J calls and clone size; D and trimming were determined from the DNA. The table lists fewer than 350,000 clones, nearly 90% of them singletons. Sequenced: peripheral blood. The V call is TRBV10-3, the J call TRBJ2-7; 13 positions match TRBD2. The receptor was derived from a man younger than 35 with active or convalescent COVID-19. CDR3 region: CAIAITSGGAFWEQYF. DNA of the CDR3: TGTGCCATCGCAATAACTAGCGGGGGGGCCTTTTGGGAGCAGTACTTC.